The rows below give T cell receptor beta chains drawn from one sample of a study of beta chain features in type 1 diabetes. The repertoire was sequenced with immunoSEQ multiplex PCR; TCRdb's copy has only in-frame clones and lacks some. The sample lists 450,000 to 600,000 clones; over 25% were seen once. The sequenced sample was naive CD4+ T cells from blood. The receptors here all came from a man younger than 35 in good health. The CDR3 runs from the conserved cysteine through the conserved F or W. Fields, in order: clone size, V gene, CDR3 length, D gene, J gene, CDR3 DNA, CDR3 protein. A D gene is named only where the DNA matches it firmly. Some rows mark clone size as missing; the rest say once, few, many or name a class of expanded clone.

NA	TRBV29-1	13	NA	TRBJ1-1	TGCAGCGTTGAGCAGATTATGAACACTGAAGCTTTCTTT	CSVEQIMNTEAFF
few	TRBV7-2	14	NA	TRBJ2-7	TGTGCCAGCAGCGTGGGACACCAACTCTACGAGCAGTACTTC	CASSVGHQLYEQYF
few	TRBV29-1	13	NA	TRBJ1-2	TGCAGCGTTGGACAGGCGGTTGACTATGGCTACACCTTC	CSVGQAVDYGYTF
NA	TRBV29-1	13	TRBD1	TRBJ2-5	TGCAGCGCCGGGGGACAGGGAAGAAAGACCCAGTACTTC	CSAGGQGRKTQYF
few	TRBV13	15	TRBD2	TRBJ2-1	TGTGCCAGCAGCTTTCGACTAGCGGGAGCGGGTGAGCAGTTCTTC	CASSFRLAGAGEQFF
NA	TRBV29-1	13	NA	TRBJ2-1	TGCAGCGTTGAAAGGCAAACCTACAATGAGCAGTTCTTC	CSVERQTYNEQFF
few	TRBV14	15	NA	TRBJ2-5	TGTGCCAGCAGCCAAGATTATGGGGTCGCGGAGACCCAGTACTTC	CASSQDYGVAETQYF
NA	TRBV7-2	14	NA	TRBJ2-5	TGTGCCAGCAGCCCGGACAGCAGGTCAGAGACCCAGTACTTC	CASSPDSRSETQYF
few	TRBV5-4	16	TRBD2	TRBJ2-7	TGTGCCAGCAGCGCGGGACTAGCGGGAGGAACCTACGAGCAGTACTTC	CASSAGLAGGTYEQYF
NA	TRBV9	13	NA	TRBJ2-3	TGTGCCAGCAGTCAAGATCCCCTGGGGACGCAGTATTTT	CASSQDPLGTQYF
few	TRBV5-4	14	NA	TRBJ2-3	TGTGCCAGCAGCGTGGAAGCTAGCACAGATACGCAGTATTTT	CASSVEASTDTQYF
few	TRBV7-8	14	NA	TRBJ2-5	TGTGCCAGCAGCTTAAACAGGGTGCGGGAGACCCAGTACTTC	CASSLNRVRETQYF
few	TRBV9	13	NA	TRBJ1-1	TGTGCCAGCAGCGTAGCTGTGAACACTGAAGCTTTCTTT	CASSVAVNTEAFF
NA	TRBV30	16	TRBD1	TRBJ2-7	TGTGCCTGGAGTCGAAGAAGGACAGGGAGCTCCTACGAGCAGTACTTC	CAWSRRRTGSSYEQYF
NA	TRBV29-1	14	TRBD2	TRBJ2-1	TGCAGCGTGGTAGCGGGAGCCCCTTACAATGAGCAGTTCTTC	CSVVAGAPYNEQFF
NA	TRBV4-1	13	NA	TRBJ2-1	TGCGCCAGCAGCCAAGGTGTATATAATGAGCAGTTCTTC	CASSQGVYNEQFF
NA	TRBV5-6	14	NA	TRBJ2-5	TGTGCCAGCAGCCCGAGGGGCTTCCAAGAGACCCAGTACTTC	CASSPRGFQETQYF
NA	TRBV30	17	TRBD1	TRBJ1-5	TGTGCCTGGAGTTCTACCCGGACAGGGGCGAACAATCAGCCCCAGCATTTT	CAWSSTRTGANNQPQHF
NA	TRBV7-2	14	TRBD1	TRBJ2-7	TGTGCCAGCAGCTTAGCACAGGGGAACTACGAGCAGTACTTC	CASSLAQGNYEQYF
NA	TRBV6-5	13	TRBD2	TRBJ2-7	TGTGCCAGCACCAGGACTAGCGGGTACGAGCAGTACTTC	CASTRTSGYEQYF
few	TRBV11-2	11	NA	TRBJ1-1	TGTGCCAGCAGCTTAGCCACTGAAGCTTTCTTT	CASSLATEAFF
few	TRBV20-1	11	NA	TRBJ2-7	TGCAGTGCTAGCGAAACAGCCGAGCAGTACTTC	CSASETAEQYF
NA	TRBV28	14	NA	TRBJ2-4	TGTGCCAGCAGTCCCCCGGTAGCCAAAAACATTCAGTACTTC	CASSPPVAKNIQYF
NA	TRBV25-1	15	TRBD1	TRBJ1-1	TGTGCCAGCATCCCCGGACAGGGACGGAACACTGAAGCTTTCTTT	CASIPGQGRNTEAFF
NA	TRBV7-2	17	NA	TRBJ2-3	TGTGCCAGCAGCCCCCGTTCGAGGACAGCCGGCACAGATACGCAGTATTTT	CASSPRSRTAGTDTQYF
NA	TRBV7-9	15	NA	TRBJ1-1	TGTGCCAGCAGCTTAGGAGGGGGTTTGAACACTGAAGCTTTCTTT	CASSLGGGLNTEAFF
few	TRBV18	13	NA	TRBJ1-4	TGTGCCAGCTCACCTGCGGGCGGTGAAAAACTGTTTTTT	CASSPAGGEKLFF
few	TRBV11-2	13	NA	TRBJ2-1	TGTGCCAGCAGCCCGGGGTCTTACAATGAGCAGTTCTTC	CASSPGSYNEQFF
NA	TRBV7-2	11	NA	TRBJ2-7	TGTGCCAGCAGCAACGTCTACGAGCAGTACTTC	CASSNVYEQYF
NA	TRBV9	14	NA	TRBJ1-5	TGTGCCAGCAGCGCTCACACGGAGGGTCAGCCCCAGCATTTT	CASSAHTEGQPQHF
NA	TRBV5-1	15	NA	TRBJ2-5	TGCGCCAGCAGCCCAATGTCGGGGGATAGGGAGACCCAGTACTTC	CASSPMSGDRETQYF
few	TRBV7-2	15	NA	TRBJ2-3	TGTGCCAGCAGCTTCCGCAGGGAGAGCACAGATACGCAGTATTTT	CASSFRRESTDTQYF
NA	TRBV18	15	TRBD2	TRBJ2-7	TGTGCCAGCTCACCGGGACTAGCGGGAGTCTACGAGCAGTACTTC	CASSPGLAGVYEQYF
few	TRBV15	17	TRBD2	TRBJ2-3	TGTGCCACCAGCGCCCGACTAGCGGGAATGGGCACAGATACGCAGTATTTT	CATSARLAGMGTDTQYF
NA	TRBV30	12	NA	TRBJ1-1	TGTGCCTGGAGTAGAGTGAACACTGAAGCTTTCTTT	CAWSRVNTEAFF
NA	TRBV2	11	NA	TRBJ1-2	TGTGCCAGCAACGAACCTAATGGCTACACCTTC	CASNEPNGYTF
NA	TRBV12-5	14	NA	TRBJ2-1	TGTGCTAGTGGTTTGCGAGTCGGGTCGAATGAGCAGTTCTTC	CASGLRVGSNEQFF
few	TRBV20-1	11	NA	TRBJ1-5	TGCAGTGCTAGAGGAGATCAGCCCCAGCATTTT	CSARGDQPQHF
NA	TRBV29-1	14	TRBD1	TRBJ2-1	TGCAGCGCCCGACAGGGGGTTACGTACAATGAGCAGTTCTTC	CSARQGVTYNEQFF
NA	TRBV7-2	16	TRBD1	TRBJ2-7	TGTGCCAGCAGCCGGGGCCTAGGGACAGGGGAAAATGTGCAGTACTTC	CASSRGLGTGENVQYF
NA	TRBV5-1	16	TRBD2	TRBJ2-3	TGCGCCAGCAGCGGCATGGGACTAGCGGGTTGGGATACGCAGTATTTT	CASSGMGLAGWDTQYF
NA	TRBV29-1	14	TRBD1	TRBJ1-1	TGCAGCGCCGCTCTAGGGGGCCGTGGTATTGAAGCTTTCTTT	CSAALGGRGIEAFF
few	TRBV7-2	14	NA	TRBJ2-5	TGTGCCAGCAGCTTATACCAGTACCAAGAGACCCAGTACTTC	CASSLYQYQETQYF